One sample yielded the 6 T cell receptor beta chains listed below, sequenced in a study of tissue T cells after allogeneic stem cell transplantation. Time point: mouse harvest day 14 after allogeneic transplant. Each mouse received 10^7 T-cell-depleted marrow cells plus 10^6 splenic CD5+ T cells by tail vein. TCRdb's copy holds only in-frame clones and misses some; the assay was immunoSEQ multiplex PCR. The data contain thousands of clones, under 55% of them singletons. Sample: gut tissue. All receptors derive from a female BALB/c mouse given C57BL/6 T cells with graft-versus-host disease after an allogeneic hematopoietic cell transplant.

A word on this clone: Gene names are mouse gene names. The read halts 1 residue ahead of the CDR3 end, with the missing end drawn from the germline J gene. The rearrangement joins TRBV16 to TRBJ2-2; D gene ambiguous. This CDR3 comprises 12 residues. The germline V and J ends were trimmed by 5 bases and 3 bases, with 4 bases remaining between them. Germline-derived CDR1 and CDR2 are SGHSA and FRNQAP. The sequenced CDR3 bases are TGTGCAAGCAGCCCTCACACCGGGCAGCTCTAC. This sequence encodes CASSPHTGQLY. Given in full, the CDR3 is CASSPHTGQLYF.

With respect to this clone: Gene labels here are mouse ones. The sequence runs out 1 residue before the end of the CDR3; the remainder is reconstructed from the germline J gene. The chain carries TRBV12-1 and TRBJ2-4, with D unresolved. V gave up 4 bases and J gave up 2 bases, with 9 bases separating them. CDR3 length: 13 amino acids. Germline lookup yields CDR1 SGHSN and CDR2 HYEKVE. The CDR3: CASSPRAQNTLYF. The sequenced CDR3 bases are TGTGCCAGCTCCCCTCGGGCTCAAAACACCTTGTAC.

The sample holds a few counts of this clone. Gene names and germline match the mouse. The read terminates 1 residue before the CDR3 end, so the remaining end is supplied by the germline J gene. J is TRBJ2-7 and V is TRBV23; the D call in the table, TRBD2, was not verified against the DNA. Germline lookup yields CDR1 KGHTA and CDR2 FQNQQP. This CDR3 has 12 amino acids. CDR3 bases read: TGCTCCAGCAGTCAGTGGGGGTCTGAACAGTAC. This sequence encodes CSSSQWGSEQY. The whole CDR3 protein is CSSSQWGSEQYF. Based on the CDR3 plus reference TRBV23 and TRBJ2-7, the full variable domain is DAAVTQKPRYLIKMKGQEAEMKCIPEKGHTAVFWYQQKQSKELKFLIYFQNQQPLDQIDMVKERFSAVCPSSSLCSLGIRTCEAEDSALYLCSSSQWGSEQYFGPGTRLTVL.

In the case of this clone: The germline and genes are mouse ones. The read halts 1 residue ahead of the CDR3 end, with the missing end drawn from the germline J gene. J is TRBJ2-4 and V is TRBV26, with TRBD1 as a possible D gene (5 bases). The CDR3 covers 13 residues. CDR1 and CDR2 (germline): KGHPV, FQNQEV (reference sequence). The germline V and J ends were trimmed by 4 bases and 2 bases, with 7 bases remaining between them. CDR3 protein: CASSRTNQNTLYF. The CDR3 bases that were read are TGTGCCAGCAGTCGGACAAATCAAAACACCTTGTAC. The full variable domain, rest sourced from reference TRBV26 and TRBJ2-4, is NSKVIQTPRYLVKGQGQKAKMRCIPEKGHPVVFWYQQNKNNEFKFLINFQNQEVLQQIDMTEKRFSAECPSNSPCSLEIQSSEAGDSALYLCASSRTNQNTLYFGAGTRLSVL.

A remark on this clone: Gene and germline names: mouse. The read ends 1 residue before the CDR3 terminus; that terminus is restored from the germline J gene. V usage is TRBV26 and J usage is TRBJ2-7; TRBD1 is a possible D gene (6 bases). V gave up 0 bases and J gave up 7 bases, with 10 bases separating them. This CDR3 spans 13 amino acids. Germline CDR1 reads KGHPV; CDR2 reads FQNQEV (reference sequence). The DNA read from the CDR3 is TGTGCCAGCAGTCTGTCAGGGGGACGGGAACAGTAC. This codes for CASSLSGGREQY. The CDR3 reads in full as CASSLSGGREQYF. Full variable domain (missing parts from reference TRBV26 and TRBJ2-7): NSKVIQTPRYLVKGQGQKAKMRCIPEKGHPVVFWYQQNKNNEFKFLINFQNQEVLQQIDMTEKRFSAECPSNSPCSLEIQSSEAGDSALYLCASSLSGGREQYFGPGTRLTVL.

A note on this clone: Gene names are mouse gene names. The read stops 1 residue short of the end of the CDR3; the missing end is completed from the germline J gene. This chain connects TRBV13-1 to TRBJ2-2; D may be TRBD2 (5 bases). V was shortened by 1 base and J by 8 bases, with 9 bases between the two germline ends. This CDR3 spans 13 amino acids. Germline lookup yields CDR1 NSHNY and CDR2 SYGAGN. CDR3 bases read: TGTGCCAGCAGTGATTACTGGCGGGGGCAGCTCTAC. Amino acid sequence: CASSDYWRGQLY. In full, the CDR3 is CASSDYWRGQLYF.